This is a list of T cell receptor beta chains from one sample in a study of blood T cell repertoires in COVID-19. Method: immunoSEQ multiplex PCR; TCRdb's copy keeps in-frame clones and lacks some. Here the sample spans 350,000 to 500,000 clones, roughly 84% being singletons. The sequenced sample consisted of PBMCs or T cells enriched from blood (not recorded which). The receptor set was obtained from a woman under 30 who had been exposed to COVID-19. CDR3s include the opening cysteine and the closing phenylalanine or tryptophan. D genes are given only for firm matches. Clone size appears in some rows only: once, few, many, or a class for an expanded clone.

d_call j_call clone_size v_call cdr3_nt cdr3_aa
. TRBJ2-1 . TRBV2 TGTGCCAGCACCTTGACAGAGGGGGTATTGGAGCAGTTCTTC CASTLTEGVLEQFF
. TRBJ2-2 . TRBV6-4 TGTGCCAGCAGTGACTCTGAGACCGGGGAGCTGTTTTTT CASSDSETGELFF
. TRBJ1-1 . TRBV9 TGTGCCAGCAGCGCCCTAGGACAGCCGGGGAACACTGAAGCTTTCTTT CASSALGQPGNTEAFF
TRBD1 TRBJ1-5 . TRBV15 TGTGCCACCAGTCCCTCGGGACAGGGAAATCAGCCCCAGCATTTT CATSPSGQGNQPQHF
. TRBJ1-5 . TRBV30 TGTGCCTGGAGTGTACATCGCCAGGCCCCCAATCAGCCCCAGCATTTT CAWSVHRQAPNQPQHF
TRBD1 TRBJ2-1 . TRBV27 TGTGCCAGCAGCACAGGGGTTTCCTACAATGAGCAGTTCTTC CASSTGVSYNEQFF
. TRBJ1-6 . TRBV11-2 TGTGCCAGCAGCTTAAGGCCGGGGGATTCACCCCTCCACTTT CASSLRPGDSPLHF
TRBD2 TRBJ2-1 . TRBV7-9 TGTGCCAGCAGCTTAGCACTAGCGGGAGTGGTTGAGCAGTTCTTC CASSLALAGVVEQFF
TRBD1 TRBJ2-7 . TRBV28 TGTGCCAGCAGTTTATCCGGGACAGGAGGATACGAGCAGTACTTC CASSLSGTGGYEQYF
. TRBJ2-1 . TRBV28 TGTGCCAGCAGTCCCCACGGGAATTGGCATGAGCAGTTCTTC CASSPHGNWHEQFF
TRBD2 TRBJ2-5 . TRBV7-2 TGTGCCAGCTCGCTCGGTTCTAGCGGGGGAGAGTACCAAGAGACCCAGTACTTC CASSLGSSGGEYQETQYF
. TRBJ1-5 once TRBV7-8 TGTGCCAGCAGCCAGGGAGGGCCTAGCAATCAGCCCCAGCATTTT CASSQGGPSNQPQHF
. TRBJ1-1 . TRBV2 TGTGCCAGCAGTGCAACAGGTATCGCTGAAGCTTTCTTT CASSATGIAEAFF
. TRBJ2-1 . TRBV6-1 TGTGCCAGCAGTGAGGGTAGCGGAATATTCGTCTCCTACAATGAGCAGTTCTTC CASSEGSGIFVSYNEQFF
. TRBJ2-2 . TRBV25-1 TGTGCCAGCCGCTGGGGCCCCGGGGAGCTGTTTTTT CASRWGPGELFF
. TRBJ1-2 . TRBV25-1 TGTGCCAGCAGTCGGGGAGCTTTTGATGGCTACACCTTC CASSRGAFDGYTF